This T cell receptor beta chain comes out of a study of blood T cells in healthy people across ages. Overall study results and limits: Per-million-T-cell TCR beta diversity fell roughly linearly with age. Higher diversity and more naive CD4+ cells were features of long-lived donors, compared to aged donors.

Looked up from germline, CDR1 is LGHNA and CDR2 is YSLEER. The CDR3 consists of 16 residues. Using a J-beta primer mix together with a sample-barcoded 5' primer, a second PCR was run for 7 to 11 cycles. TCRdb re-analysed the 5' RACE reads in MiXCR, keeping a single row per CDR3 protein. The sample includes 1,500,000 or so distinct CDR3 sequences, about 45% seen only once; the top ten take about 4%. In each sample, at least 6.5 million PBMCs were isolated. A word on this clonotype: Its cognate antigen is unknown.

The J gene is TRBJ2-1, the V gene TRBV4-3; D call uncertain. The J call is in doubt because the DNA end fits TRBJ2-7 better. The sequencing input was blood. This TCR was sampled from a young woman in good health. CDR3 sequence reads: CASSRIVRSSYNEQYF. The CDR3 nucleotides are TGCGCCAGCAGCCGAATCGTCCGGAGCTCCTACAATGAGCAGTACTTC.